These 17 T cell receptor beta chains share one sample of origin, sequenced in a study of CD8+CD57+ T cells in acquired aplastic anemia. It was genomic DNA that served as the template for profiling TCR beta VDJ and CDR3. TCRdb fed the reads into MiXCR, producing one record per CDR3 protein. The sample comprises a few hundred thousand distinct CDR3 sequences, over 55% of which are singletons, and 29% rests with the top ten. The sequenced material came from sorted CD4+, CD8+, or CD8+CD57+ T cells (not recorded which) from PBMCs. The receptors here all came from a human donor in good health.

This chain links TRBV29-1 with TRBJ1-1; D possibly corresponds to TRBD1 (5 bases). The CDR3 covers 15 residues. Germline V gene sequence: CDR1 SQVTM, CDR2 ANQGSEA. V lost 5 bases to trimming and J lost 5 bases, with 21 bases between them. The CDR3 nucleotides are TGCAGCGTTCTCACTCGGGACGCCCACGGGACTGAAGCTTTCTTT. Residues: CSVLTRDAHGTEAFF.

This clonotype was seen a single time. The chain couples TRBV7-9 to TRBJ1-1; D gene uncertain. The germline V and J ends were trimmed by 5 bases and 11 bases, with 18 bases remaining between them. CDR3 length: 13 amino acids. Germline V gene data show CDR1 as SEHNR and CDR2 as FQNEAQ (reference sequence). CDR3 coding DNA: TGTGCCAGCAGCATAGTGGTGTGGGAAGGGGCTTTCTTT. Translated, it gives CASSIVVWEGAFF.

The rearrangement links TRBV6-5 to TRBJ2-7; a possible D gene is TRBD1 (5 bases). Looked up from germline, CDR1 is MNHEY and CDR2 is SVGAGI. The CDR3 loop spans 15 amino acids. V lost 2 bases and J lost 5, with 16 bases in between. DNA of the CDR3: TGTGCCAGCAGTTACGACAGACGGTCTTTCCACGAGCAGTACTTC. Its translation: CASSYDRRSFHEQYF.

The chain recombines TRBV20-1 with TRBJ2-7; D is possibly TRBD1 (6 bases). Germline CDR1 and CDR2: DFQATT and SNEGSKA (reference sequence). CDR3 length equals 13 residues. Trimming stripped 6 bases from V and 1 base from J, with 13 bases between. The CDR3 coding sequence is TGCAGTGCCGCCGGGACAAAGTCCTACGAGCAGTACTTC. It codes for CSAAGTKSYEQYF.

This clonotype was found many times. V and J are TRBV11-2 and TRBJ2-7, with TRBD2 matching 15 bases. Germline trimming cut 5 bases from V and 2 bases from J; bases unmatched to any gene: 7. Per germline, CDR1 SGHAT and CDR2 FQNNGV. This CDR3 has 17 amino acids. The CDR3 DNA follows: TGTGCCAGCAGCCAGGGACTAGCGGGAGGTAACCCCTACGAGCAGTACTTC. This translates into CASSQGLAGGNPYEQYF. The whole variable domain, filled in from reference TRBV11-2 and TRBJ2-7, reads EAGVAQSPRYKIIEKRQSVAFWCNPISGHATLYWYQQILGQGPKLLIQFQNNGVVDDSQLPKDRFSAERLKGVDSTLKIQPAKLEDSAVYLCASSQGLAGGNPYEQYFGPGTRLTVT.

CDR3 coding DNA: TGTGCCAGTTACGGGACAGACTTTACTAGCAATCAGCCCCAGCATTTT. Translating it yields CASYGTDFTSNQPQHF. V gene TRBV19 combines with J gene TRBJ1-5, with 7 bases aligning to TRBD1. The CDR3 contains 16 residues. J lost 0 bases, V lost 8 bases, and 10 bases had no gene match. Looked up from germline, CDR1 is LNHDA and CDR2 is SQIVND (reference sequence). The full variable domain, with the rest looked up from reference TRBV19 and TRBJ1-5, is DGGITQSPKYLFRKEGQNVTLSCEQNLNHDAMYWYRQDPGQGLRLIYYSQIVNDFQKGDIAEGYSVSREKKESFPLTVTSAQKNPTAFYLCASYGTDFTSNQPQHFGDGTRLSIL.

The V gene is TRBV7-6, the J gene TRBJ2-3; 8 positions match TRBD2. V dropped 1 base and J dropped 2; count of bases not matched to a gene: 5. Germline V gene data show CDR1 as SGHVS and CDR2 as FNYEAQ. There are 16 residues in the CDR3. The CDR3 nucleotides are TGTGCCAGCAGCTTAGGAGGAGCGGGGGCCACAGATACGCAGTATTTT. As protein: CASSLGGAGATDTQYF. The full variable domain, rest sourced from reference TRBV7-6 and TRBJ2-3, is GAGVSQSPRYKVTKRGQDVALRCDPISGHVSLYWYRQALGQGPEFLTYFNYEAQQDKSGLPNDRFSAERPEGSISTLTIQRTEQRDSAMYRCASSLGGAGATDTQYFGPGTRLTVL.

This clonotype was counted at least ten times. One end of the junction fails to match germline, which may point to a read error. This chain links TRBV6-4 with TRBJ1-5; D not resolved. This CDR3 has 14 residues. Germline V gene data show CDR1 as MRHNA and CDR2 as SNTAGT. CDR3 bases: TGTGCCAGCAGTGAGGCACCTAGCAATCAGTCCCAGCATTTT. Protein: CASSEAPSNQSQHF.

The rearrangement links TRBV2 to TRBJ2-7, with 10 bases that match TRBD1. V was clipped by 8 bases and J by 2 bases; unmatched bases: 6. The germline V gene has CDR1 SNHLY and CDR2 FYNNEI. This CDR3 spans 14 amino acids. The CDR3 loop is CASGQGVPTYEQYF. DNA for the CDR3: TGTGCCAGCGGACAGGGGGTGCCCACCTACGAGCAGTACTTC.

The gene calls are TRBV20-1 and TRBJ2-5; 8 bases match TRBD1. V shed 2 bases and J 6 bases; nucleotides not matched to a gene: 2. Germline V CDR1 and CDR2: DFQATT, SNEGSKA (reference sequence). The CDR3 sequence is 12 residues long. CDR3 nucleotides: TGCAGTGCTAGAAGACAGGGGCAGACCCAGTACTTC. Its protein is CSARRQGQTQYF.

This clonotype appeared a few times. The chain carries TRBV29-1 and TRBJ2-6, with D possibly matching TRBD1 (6 bases). Germline-derived CDR1 and CDR2 are SQVTM and ANQGSEA. Between the trimmed V and J ends, which lost 3 bases and 2 bases, there was a span of 14 bases. The CDR3 is 16 amino acids. CDR3 sequence (DNA): TGCAGCGTTGAGGCCGATAACAGGGCTGGGGCCAACGTCCTGACTTTC. It is translated as CSVEADNRAGANVLTF.

Comment on this clonotype: An end of the junction differs from the germline gene, which may be a read error. V is TRBV19 and J is TRBJ1-2; possible D gene TRBD1, 5 bases. The CDR3 spans 14 residues. The germline V gene encodes CDR1 LNHDA and CDR2 SQIVND (reference sequence). The CDR3 sequence: CASSKPGREYGYTF. The CDR3 nucleotides are TGTGCCAGCAGTAAACCGGGGCGAGAATATGGCTACACCTTC.

Details on this clonotype: A much larger clone differs from this one at a single base, so this may be a read error. This chain links TRBV12-3 or TRBV12-4 with TRBJ2-5, with a tentative D call TRBD2 (7 bases). CDR3 length equals 12 residues. V was pared by 8 bases and J by 9 bases, with 16 bases between. The CDR3 DNA reads TGTGCCAGCTTAGGGGGGGGTGAGGCCCAGTACTTC. It codes for CASLGGGEAQYF.

This chain links TRBV9 with TRBJ1-1; tentative D call: TRBD1 (5 bases). V lost 2 bases, J lost 3 bases, and 8 bases lay in between. The CDR3 spans 13 residues. Germline V gene sequence: CDR1 SGDLS, CDR2 YYNGEE. The CDR3 sequence: CASSVGGDTEAFF. The CDR3 nucleotides are TGTGCCAGCAGCGTCGGGGGGGACACTGAAGCTTTCTTT.

This chain uses TRBV12-3 or TRBV12-4 with TRBJ2-3, with D possibly TRBD2 on 7 matching bases. The CDR3 sequence is 12 residues long. V was shortened by 11 bases and J by 2 bases, with 11 bases between the two germline ends. CDR3 bases: TGTGCCGTTCGGGGGGCCACAGATACGCAGTATTTT. Protein product: CAVRGATDTQYF.

V usage is TRBV10-3 and J usage is TRBJ2-1, with a tentative D call TRBD2 (6 bases). Germline assignment: CDR1 ENHRY and CDR2 SYGVKD. V was trimmed by 2 bases and J by 4 bases, leaving 9 bases between them. This CDR3 spans 14 amino acids. Here the CDR3 DNA reads TGTGCCATCAGTGAGCGGGGGAATTACAATGAGCAGTTCTTC. It encodes CAISERGNYNEQFF.

This chain uses TRBV19 with TRBJ2-7; D is uncertain. V lost 5 bases, J lost 2 bases, and 13 bases lay in between. The CDR3 consists of 14 residues. From germline, CDR1 is LNHDA and CDR2 SQIVND (reference sequence). CDR3 nucleotides: TGTGCCAGTAGTGTAGGTTCAGCCGCCTACGAGCAGTACTTC. Amino acids: CASSVGSAAYEQYF.